This entry concerns a single T cell receptor (beta chain). Its antigen is unknown. Time point specified: week 35, safety follow-up. Vaccination comprised doses that each held 300 ug of mutant IDH1 20-mer peptide, plus topical imiquimod. This specimen comes from a study of a mutant IDH1 vaccine in newly diagnosed glioma. Across the whole study: Prior therapy was radiotherapy, temozolomide, or both; most received both.

Per germline, CDR1 SGHTA and CDR2 FQGTGA. Losses at the gene ends were 5 bases for V and 6 bases for J; bases not matched to a gene: 3. This CDR3 is 13 amino acids long. Using immunoSEQ multiplex PCR, the repertoire was profiled, and TCRdb retains in-frame clones only, with some absent. The sample yields tens of thousands of clones, 85% to 90% seen once. Material: PBMCs, obtained from a glioma patient whose treatment included an IDH1 peptide vaccine. This receptor was taken from a man younger than 40 with glioma. The genes are TRBV7-3 and TRBJ2-1; the match to TRBD1 covers 8 bases. In DNA form, the CDR3 reads TGTGCCAGCAGCCCTACAGGGGGCAATGAGCAGTTCTTC. It yields the protein CASSPTGGNEQFF.